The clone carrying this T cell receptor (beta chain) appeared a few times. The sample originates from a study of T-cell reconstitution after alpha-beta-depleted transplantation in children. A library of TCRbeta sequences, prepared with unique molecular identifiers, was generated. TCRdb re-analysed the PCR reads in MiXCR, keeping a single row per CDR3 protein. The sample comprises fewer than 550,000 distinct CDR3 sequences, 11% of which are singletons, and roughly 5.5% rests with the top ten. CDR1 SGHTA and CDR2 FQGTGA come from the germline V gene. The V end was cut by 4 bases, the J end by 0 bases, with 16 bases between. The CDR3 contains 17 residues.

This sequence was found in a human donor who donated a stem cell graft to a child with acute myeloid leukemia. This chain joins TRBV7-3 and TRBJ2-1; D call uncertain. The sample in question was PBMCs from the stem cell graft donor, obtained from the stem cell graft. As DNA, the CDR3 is TGTGCCAGCAGCTCAAAAGAGTCAGCAAGCTCCTACAATGAGCAGTTCTTC. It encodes CASSSKESASSYNEQFF.